A selection of T cell receptor beta chains follows, all from one sample in a study of technical replicates of blood from four donors. Sequencing used immunoSEQ multiplex PCR; TCRdb keeps in-frame clones, though not all of them. The sample holds about 72,000 clones, 80% to 95% seen once. The sequencing input was T cells isolated from PBMCs. These receptors all come from a human donor in good health. Each CDR3 is given without its conserved first and last residue. Fields, in order: V gene, J gene, clone size, CDR3 protein. The size field is filled for only some rows; it gives once, few, many or a size class.

>TRBV25-1|TRBJ1-2|-
ASSEIGQGESNYGYT
>TRBV19|TRBJ2-5|-
ASSELQGSGETQY
>TRBV4-2|TRBJ2-5|once
ASSHSGQSQETQY
>TRBV29-1|TRBJ2-7|-
SVPGQGAYEQY
>TRBV7-2|TRBJ2-7|-
ASSLEAGWDEQY
>TRBV29-1|TRBJ2-5|once
SKTGSQETQY
>TRBV10-3|TRBJ1-5|-
AISEAGTQQPQH
>TRBV18|TRBJ1-1|-
ASSPQEGYTEAF
>TRBV6-5|TRBJ1-1|-
ASMRAAMNTEAF
>TRBV18|TRBJ2-7|-
ASSPGQGEVY
>TRBV7-3|TRBJ2-1|-
ASSPINLHNEQF
>TRBV10-3|TRBJ1-1|-
AINAGGLNTEAF
>TRBV6-5|TRBJ1-5|-
ASRSGAYSNQPQH
>TRBV6-1|TRBJ2-7|-
ASSAGTLGSYEQY
>TRBV7-3|TRBJ2-5|-
ASSLTSHGGGSYGETQY
>TRBV14|TRBJ1-1|once
ASSQEHYGRETEAF
>TRBV21-1|TRBJ2-7|-
ASSKVPRDRGQRYEQY
>TRBV28|TRBJ1-2|-
ASSLYGYGYT
>TRBV15|TRBJ1-5|-
ATSIGTGSQPQH
>TRBV9|TRBJ2-1|-
ASSVGSGTARREQF
>TRBV4-2|TRBJ1-2|-
ASSQGGLGQGAYGYT
>TRBV9|TRBJ1-1|-
ASSVAPRAEAF
>TRBV7-8|TRBJ2-2|once
ASSLRTGELF
>TRBV6-1|TRBJ2-1|once
ASSGQLAEQYNEQF
>TRBV5-5|TRBJ2-7|-
ASSLYRGGTYEQY
>TRBV10-1|TRBJ2-2|few
ASSQRQGTGELF
>TRBV14|TRBJ1-1|few
ASSQAGGWVEDTEAF
>TRBV18|TRBJ1-2|-
ASSLGLVDGYT
>TRBV7-2|TRBJ2-7|-
ASSLGGTTYEQY
>TRBV2|TRBJ1-5|few
ARGTAINQPQH
>TRBV5-4|TRBJ1-2|-
ATVQGNYGYT
>TRBV30|TRBJ1-4|-
ASWTGGDEKLF
>TRBV15|TRBJ2-7|-
ATSRDLGVEQY
>TRBV28|TRBJ1-1|-
ASSLPLTLQGANTEAF
>TRBV5-1|TRBJ2-1|-
ASSLELNYNEQF
>TRBV6-5|TRBJ1-2|-
ASSSPGQGWYGYT
>TRBV19|TRBJ1-2|-
ASSITRTGVLRGYT
>TRBV18|TRBJ1-5|-
ASSPIEAFNQPQH
>TRBV4-1|TRBJ2-7|-
ASSQSQVRDRGLEQY
>TRBV6-5|TRBJ2-3|-
ASSYSGSGGDTQY
>TRBV7-3|TRBJ2-1|-
ASSLIGGEQF
>TRBV5-1|TRBJ2-1|-
ASSLAKWDRDNEQF
>TRBV6-1|TRBJ1-1|-
ASSERQKNTEAF
>TRBV27|TRBJ2-7|once
ASSFLASYEQY
>TRBV7-9|TRBJ1-4|-
ASSPSSGNEKLF
>TRBV28|TRBJ2-3|-
ASRASQGAGTDTQY
>TRBV9|TRBJ2-2|-
ASSPRREAGELF
>TRBV30|TRBJ1-4|-
AWTATNEKLF
>TRBV7-2|TRBJ2-7|-
ASSLDVSSYEQY
>TRBV7-8|TRBJ2-7|once
ASSLGTAIYEQY
>TRBV30|TRBJ2-3|-
ACIRMGREIADTQY